These 7 T cell receptor beta chains came from one sample sequenced in a study of blood T cell repertoires in COVID-19. Clones were sequenced by immunoSEQ multiplex PCR, and TCRdb holds only the in-frame ones, with some missing. The data hold 110,000 to 150,000 clones, with 85% to 90% observed a single time. Sequencing was performed on PBMCs or T cells enriched from blood (not recorded which). These receptors originate from a man aged 55-75 years who had recovered from COVID-19.

The CDR3 DNA reads as TGTGCCAGCAGTTTGCAACAGCGGGGTGGCTACACCTTC. This translates into CASSLQQRGGYTF. The rearrangement joins TRBV12-3 or TRBV12-4 to TRBJ1-2; D unclear. Between the trimmed V and J ends, which lost 3 bases and 7 bases, there was a span of 12 bases. The CDR3 is 13 amino acids.

There are a few counts of this clone. The rearrangement joins TRBV6-5 to TRBJ1-1; D gene unclear. Germline lookup yields CDR1 MNHEY and CDR2 SVGAGI. V dropped 6 bases and J dropped 0 bases, with 14 bases sitting between them. The CDR3 sequence is 15 residues long. CDR3 protein: CASSPPGGMNTEAFF. The CDR3 DNA follows: TGTGCCAGCAGCCCCCCGGGAGGGATGAACACTGAAGCTTTCTTT.

This rearrangement joins TRBV19 to TRBJ2-7, with D possibly being TRBD2 (6 bases). V gave up 6 bases and J gave up 3 bases, with 21 bases separating them. The CDR3 runs to 16 residues. In germline, CDR1 is LNHDA, CDR2 SQIVND (reference sequence). CDR3 sequence: CASSLSGGTVSYEQYF. CDR3 sequence (DNA): TGTGCCAGTAGCCTCTCCGGAGGGACGGTGAGCTACGAGCAGTACTTC.

As to this clone: An end of the junction does not agree with germline; a read error may underlie this. The chain carries TRBV7-7 and TRBJ2-7; 11 bases map to TRBD2. The CDR3 runs to 15 residues. Germline V gene sequence: CDR1 SSHAT, CDR2 FNYEAQ (reference sequence). This CDR3 is CASSIGTSGAYEQYF. DNA for the CDR3: TGTGCTAGCAGCATCGGGACTAGCGGAGCCTACGAGCAGTACTTC.

This chain joins TRBV28 and TRBJ2-1; 9 bases are shared with TRBD2. The germline V gene has CDR1 MDHEN and CDR2 SYDVKM. The CDR3 runs 14 residues. V shed 6 bases and J 5 bases; nucleotides not matched to a gene: 5. This CDR3 reads CASSLLAGHNEQFF. The CDR3 coding sequence is TGTGCCAGCAGCCTACTAGCGGGCCACAATGAGCAGTTCTTC.

This rearrangement joins TRBV5-1 to TRBJ2-4, with 7 nucleotides matching TRBD2. V lost 0 bases to trimming and J lost 0 bases; unmatched junction nucleotides: 3. The germline CDR1 and CDR2 sequences are SGHRS and YFSETQ. The CDR3 runs to 16 residues. For the CDR3, the DNA is TGCGCCAGCAGCTTGGCCCCGGGGGGAGCCAAAAACATTCAGTACTTC. Encoded protein: CASSLAPGGAKNIQYF.

This clone was seen a single time. The chain carries TRBV29-1 and TRBJ2-1; the match to TRBD2 covers 8 bases. The CDR3 has 14 amino acids. Germline V gene data show CDR1 as SQVTM and CDR2 as ANQGSEA. Losses at the gene ends were 6 bases for V and 8 bases for J; bases not matched to a gene: 12. The CDR3 nucleotides read TGCAGCGTAATACCGGGACTAGTGTTCTATGAGCAGTTCTTC. This sequence encodes CSVIPGLVFYEQFF.